This TCR beta chain was retrieved from a study of T cell responses to AZD1222 COVID-19 vaccine. Notes on the study in general: Regions left unmutated in variants are reportedly the target of nearly half of spike-specific TCRs.

The length of the CDR3 is 13 residues. Germline CDR1 WSHSY, CDR2 SAAADI. Trimming took 2 bases from V and 3 from J, leaving 5 bases between them. Only in-frame clones appear in the TCRdb table, and some are missing; sequencing was by immunoSEQ multiplex PCR. The sample shows approximately 110,000 clones, approximately 84% of them seen only once. A remark on this clone: What it binds is not known.

The sequenced sample was peripheral blood, obtained on day 0 of AZD1222 vaccination. The receptor's source is an adult in good health. The V gene is TRBV10-2, the J gene TRBJ1-5, with D unresolved. The CDR3 loop reads CASSEGNNQPQHF. Written as DNA, the CDR3 is TGCGCCAGCAGTGAGGGCAACAATCAGCCCCAGCATTTT.